Sequencing of this T cell receptor beta chain was carried out in a study of cytomegalovirus exposure and HLA in healthy donors. Both 60 Vbeta primers and 13 Jbeta primers went into the PCR. Using immunoSEQ multiplex PCR, the repertoire was profiled, and TCRdb retains in-frame clones only, with some absent. The repertoire holds about 200,000 clones, around 77% seen once, with just under 3% in the top ten. This CDR3 has 14 amino acids. Germline-derived CDR1 and CDR2 are SGHVS and FQNEAQ. V dropped 4 bases and J dropped 8; count of bases not matched to a gene: 2. The V call is TRBV7-8, the J call TRBJ2-2; TRBD2 aligns across 12 bases. This sequence was found in a woman under 40 in good health and CMV-seronegative. Sequenced: PBMCs. The CDR3 spells CASSSLAGGGELFF. The CDR3 DNA sequence: TGTGCCAGCAGCTCACTAGCGGGAGGTGGGGAGCTGTTTTTT.